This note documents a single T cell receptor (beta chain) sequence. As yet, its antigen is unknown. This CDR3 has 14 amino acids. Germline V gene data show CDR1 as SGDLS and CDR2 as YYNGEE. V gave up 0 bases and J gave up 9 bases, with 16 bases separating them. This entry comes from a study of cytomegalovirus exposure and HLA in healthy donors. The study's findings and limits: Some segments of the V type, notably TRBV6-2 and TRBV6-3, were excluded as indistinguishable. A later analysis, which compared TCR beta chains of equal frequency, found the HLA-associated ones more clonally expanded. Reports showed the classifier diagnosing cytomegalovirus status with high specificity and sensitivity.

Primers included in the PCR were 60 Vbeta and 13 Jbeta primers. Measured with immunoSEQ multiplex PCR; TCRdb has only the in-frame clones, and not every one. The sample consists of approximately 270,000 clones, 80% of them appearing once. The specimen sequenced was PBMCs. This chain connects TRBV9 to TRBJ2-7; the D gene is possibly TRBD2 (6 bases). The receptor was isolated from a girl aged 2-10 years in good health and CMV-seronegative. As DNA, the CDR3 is TGTGCCAGCAGCGTAGGACCGGGGGTGGGAGGGCAGTACTTC. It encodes CASSVGPGVGGQYF.